This T cell receptor beta chain was identified in a study of cytomegalovirus exposure and HLA in healthy donors (dated by TCRdb to 2016 to 2017). Regarding the research as a whole: An earlier analysis of several hundred of the donors reported about 250 Gb of sequence data and about 100 million unique TCR beta sequences from 150 million to 200 million T cells. About 280 gigabases of sequencing data and around 88 million unique TCR sequences made up an early release that covered under 750 HLA-typed donors. Among the roughly 400 genotyped donors, approximately 81% belonged to the genetic ancestry cluster associated with self-reported Caucasian donors. The aim of the study was to test whether cataloging public T cell receptors could identify signatures of past pathogen exposure. The study profiled the T cell repertoires of more than 500 subjects by immunosequencing and related them to cytomegalovirus serostatus. Besides the first cohort of approximately 710 subjects, a separate validation cohort made up of some 110 different subjects was used. To predict cytomegalovirus infection status, the study combined high-throughput TCR immunosequencing, statistical association of individual TCRs with disease status, and machine learning. To study patterns of TCR occurrence, a later analysis re-analyzed previously published TCR beta repertoires from 650 to 750 donors and added high-resolution HLA genotyping. Rather than using new phenotypic data, the later analysis identified candidate immune exposures from TCR beta sequences and from how often those sequences occurred across donors. To decide whether each TCR beta V gene segment behaved as functional or pseudogenic, an earlier analysis of some 570 of the donors relied on high-throughput TCR beta sequencing. Donor age, sex, ethnicity and CMV serostatus were collected together with the repertoire data. Genome-wide SNP genotypes for about 65% of the 666 donors were used in a later genetic analysis, which treated that subset as a discovery cohort. All discovery cohort repertoires had been generated using a single sequencing platform. HLA typing included class I and class II loci at four-digit resolution. Typing coverage differed by locus: A, B, C, DRB1 and DQB1 were typed in roughly 620-630 donors, DQA1 in 500 to 550, DPA1 in over 600, and DPB1 in 472. Roughly 5 DR-DQ haplotypes were treated as single units for association and clustering because of strong linkage in the cohort. Among around 400 genotyped donors of the cohort, an average of roughly 230,000 unique TCR beta nucleotide sequences was sequenced per donor, of which about 20% were non-productive. The paper as a whole reports these results and caveats: A few of the identified cytomegalovirus-associated TCR beta chains were confirmed in vitro to be specific for cytomegalovirus antigens. Compared with the roughly 700-donor mean, donors in an Asian-associated ancestry cluster had fewer N-insertions in productive TCRs, according to a later genetic analysis. When HLA alleles, especially DR and DQ, strongly co-occurred, TCR associations were difficult to assign to individual alleles. V-gene and J-gene trimming of TCR beta chains was associated with a missense DCLRE1C variant in a later genetic analysis, and the association was replicated in an independent cohort. Broadly in line with IMGT annotations, most TCR beta V segments showed up in productive rearrangements about 87% or about 30% of the time in an earlier analysis of around 550 of the donors. According to a later analysis, parvovirus B19, influenza, CMV and Epstein-Barr virus appeared linked to several top co-occurrence clusters. For the cohort, immune exposure information was limited to CMV serostatus. A later analysis found that most CMV-associated TCR beta chains appeared HLA-restricted, with HLA associations seemingly driven largely by CMV exposure. Roughly uniform sequencing depth across donors was assumed in presence/absence analyses, although this assumption may not hold. The classifier was reported to diagnose cytomegalovirus status with high specificity and sensitivity in both the original cohort and the validation cohort. Linkage disequilibrium might explain the correlated functional status among segregating V segments, but an unknown experimental factor could not be ruled out. A total of about 180 TCR beta chains were listed by the study as associated with cytomegalovirus. Because counts were too low, about 18 rarely observed V segments, including chromosome 9 orphons, were excluded from the earlier analysis of a few hundred of the donors. In a later analysis, the rate of TCR association differed among HLA loci, with DRB1 alleles having the most associated TCRs and HLA-C alleles having the fewest. In this cohort, only TCR beta chains were sequenced, and detectable features were limited by the absence of alpha or paired-chain data. In a later analysis, HLA-associated TCR beta chains were found to be more clonally expanded and to have lower generation probabilities than equally common non-associated chains. At a false discovery rate of 0.05, a later analysis linked 16,951 TCR beta sequences to specific HLA alleles. Because the 87-base-pair reads could not distinguish some IMGT-functional V segments, including TRBV6-2 and TRBV6-3, those segments were excluded. A group of highly shared sequence variants was considered likely to be a technical artifact of the sequencing pipeline. HLA typing was unavailable for some donors at each locus, so association tests used only the typed subset. While some public TCRs were present in many individuals, most TCR sequences turned up only very rarely across donors. A further reported finding was that TCR beta sequences accurately predicted the HLA-A and HLA-B alleles for most subjects in the first cohort. According to the authors, the approach could potentially be generalized to other disease states and immunological phenotypes.

The receptor library was made with the immunoSEQ multiplex PCR assay. For the multiplex PCR, a mixture combining 60 forward primers for TCR Vbeta segments and 13 reverse primers for TCR Jbeta segments was used. The CDR3 region of rearranged TCR beta genes was amplified from genomic DNA with a multiplex PCR assay. Amplified TCR beta libraries were sequenced as 87-base-pair reads on the Illumina HiSeq System. In the paper's pipeline: Across the 700 or so repertoires, a later analysis counted some 80 million unique TCR beta chains, around 10 million of which were shared by at least two donors. To remove PCR and sequencing errors, raw reads were error-corrected and collapsed into unique sequences using a nearest-neighbor algorithm that merged closely related sequences. To assign V, D and J gene segments, CDR3 sequences were aligned to IMGT reference sequences. For a sequence to be retained, a match of at least six nucleotides to both a V gene segment and a J gene segment was required. Rearrangements were called productive when the CDR3 lacked stop codons and stayed in frame with V and J; all others were non-productive. CDR3 was defined by IMGT convention, running from the second conserved V-encoded cysteine to the conserved J-encoded phenylalanine. The earlier analysis of about 530 of the donors excluded any sequence lacking an unambiguous match to a single V gene segment. In an earlier analysis of 450 to 750 of the donors, a V segment was called functional when productive rearrangements were above 56.7%, and segregating when the standard deviation between donors exceeded 5%. To diagnose cytomegalovirus status from the catalog of TCR beta chain sequences, a statistical classification framework was built. A later analysis assigned V and J genes by comparing TCR nucleotide sequences with IMGT/GENE-DB human TR gene sequences. Using the TCRdist pipeline, a later analysis assigned CDR3 sequences along with most-parsimonious VDJ recombination scenarios. In a later analysis, each TCR beta chain was defined by its CDR3 amino acid sequence together with its V-gene family, and reads without a unique V-gene family were excluded. To address suspected cross-contamination and a sequencing artifact, a later analysis removed around 600 highly shared, low-generation-probability nucleotide sequences. In a later analysis, a clonal expansion index was calculated for each public chain from normalized within-repertoire ranks of inferred template counts. Generation probabilities in a later analysis came from a VDJ recombination model fitted to out-of-frame rearrangements, and those results were checked against IGoR. In a later analysis, TCR-TCR, TCR-HLA and TCR-CMV co-occurrence was scored with hypergeometric tests, and a repertoire-size bias correction was applied to TCR pairs. In a later analysis, false discovery rates were estimated by permuting HLA or CMV assignments 20 times. In a later analysis, co-occurring TCRs were grouped using DBSCAN, and TCRdist sequence similarity was added for clustering within HLA-allele-positive subsets. Co-occurrence clustering excluded repertoires with fewer than 30,000 or more than 120,000 public chains, plus five with anomalous nucleotide sharing. Held by TCRdb, this immuneACCESS table contains in-frame sequences only and omits some clones. Under half of the omission traces to an unresolved V gene where checked; the cause of the rest is unknown. Clone size and V and J calls were adopted from that table, with D and trimming inferred from the DNA. The sample table records under 200,000 clones; about three quarters of these occur just once. About 1.4% of the sample goes to the ten largest clones.

CDR1 and CDR2, per the germline V gene (reference sequence), are LNHDA and SQIVND. CDR3 length: 14 amino acids, cysteine to phenylalanine. Kept here is only the CDR3 DNA, which spans 42 bases and is read in frame from base 1. At the junction V is shortened by 3 bases and J by 0 bases, with 6 bases in between. Concerning this clone itself: What antigen it recognizes has not been identified. No much larger clone exists at a distance of one base, and base qualities are not known.

The cohort comprised several hundred healthy bone marrow donors. At the time of sampling, every cohort member was nominally healthy, though immune exposures that went unrecorded were likely present. The donor was CMV seronegative and was included in the group of a few hundred seronegative cohort members. A peripheral blood sample was provided by each donor, and peripheral blood mononuclear cells were used for TCR beta sequencing. Genomic DNA extraction from the blood cell samples was performed with the Qiagen DNeasy Blood Extraction Kit. In this chain, TRBV19 is recombined with TRBJ1-3, with no confidently assigned D gene. This TCR came from a girl between 5 and 17 years old in good health and CMV-seronegative. Sequencing input: PBMCs. The CDR3 in this case is CASSMGSSGNTIYF. The DNA reads as follows: TGTGCCAGTAGTATGGGCAGCTCTGGAAACACCATATATTTT.